This TCR beta chain was profiled in a study of T cell responses to AZD1222 COVID-19 vaccine. Study results and caveats: Regions 160-218 and 743-854 held dominance among vaccine-associated CD4 TCRs, which spanned spike. White British people made up most donors, females outnumbered males, and clonal diversity was possibly underestimated.

The data were produced by immunoSEQ multiplex PCR, yet TCRdb's version contains in-frame clones alone and is incomplete. The data show roughly 170,000 clones, about 91% seen once. Comment on this clone: Its target is not known.

V lost 6 bases and J lost 6, with 9 bases in between. This CDR3 has 12 residues. Germline CDR1 is MDHEN and CDR2 is SYDVKM. This sequence was found in an adult in good health. The J gene is TRBJ2-1, the V gene TRBV28; D is unclear. The source was peripheral blood, collected on day 0 of AZD1222 vaccination. CDR3 sequence: CASRDTINEQFF. For the CDR3, the DNA is TGTGCCAGCAGAGACACCATCAATGAGCAGTTCTTC.